Listed below are T cell receptor beta chains from one sample, sequenced in a study of T cell responses to AZD1222 COVID-19 vaccine. Assay used: immunoSEQ multiplex PCR; TCRdb lists only in-frame clones, some missing. The profile shows roughly 90,000 clones, around nine tenths of them singletons. The material was peripheral blood, obtained on day 0 of MenACWY control vaccination. These receptor sequences come from an adult in good health. CDR3s include the opening cysteine and the closing phenylalanine or tryptophan. The D gene is left open where the match is weak. Only part of the rows carry a size: once, few, many, or a class if the clone is expanded.

abundance	v_gene	d_gene	j_gene	CDR3nt	CDR3aa
.	TRBV7-2	.	TRBJ1-6	TGTGCCAGCAGCTTAAACGGATCACCCCTCCACTTT	CASSLNGSPLHF
.	TRBV5-4	TRBD2	TRBJ2-3	TGTGCCAGCAGCTTGGATAGCGGGAGAACAGATACGCAGTATTTT	CASSLDSGRTDTQYF
.	TRBV3-1/TRBV3-2	.	TRBJ1-6	TGTGCCAGCAGCCAGTCGGATTTCGGGGTCTCACCCCTCCACTTT	CASSQSDFGVSPLHF
few	TRBV5-1	.	TRBJ2-5	TGCGCCAGCAGCTTCAGAGTGGAAGAGACCCAGTACTTC	CASSFRVEETQYF
.	TRBV5-6	.	TRBJ2-1	TGTGCCAGCAGCTTCGGGGTCAACAATGAGCAGTTCTTC	CASSFGVNNEQFF
.	TRBV11-2	.	TRBJ2-7	TGTGCCAGCAGCTTCCTGGACAACTACGAGCAGTACTTC	CASSFLDNYEQYF
.	TRBV7-8	TRBD2	TRBJ2-7	TGTGCCAGCAGCCCCTGGACTAGCGGGAGCTACGAGCAGTACTTC	CASSPWTSGSYEQYF
.	TRBV4-1	.	TRBJ1-5	TGCGCCAGCAGCCAAGAGGCGCCTAGCAATCAGCCCCAGCATTTT	CASSQEAPSNQPQHF
.	TRBV6-2/TRBV6-3	.	TRBJ2-7	TGTGCCAGCAGTCTCGGTGGGTCTAGGTACGAGCAGTACTTC	CASSLGGSRYEQYF
.	TRBV7-9	.	TRBJ1-3	TGTGCCAGCAGCTTACCAGGGCCAGATGGAAACACCATATATTTT	CASSLPGPDGNTIYF
.	TRBV12-5	TRBD2	TRBJ2-5	TGTGCTAGTGGTTTTGTTGCTGGGGTAGCGGGAGGAGAGACCCAGTACTTC	CASGFVAGVAGGETQYF
few	TRBV19	.	TRBJ1-3	TGTGCCACGACGGGGGTTCGCTCCAGCGGCTCTGGAAACACCATATATTTT	CATTGVRSSGSGNTIYF
once	TRBV29-1	TRBD2	TRBJ2-7	TGCAGCGTTTCCACCGGGAGGGCCTACGAGCAGTACTTC	CSVSTGRAYEQYF
.	TRBV24-1	.	TRBJ2-1	TGTGCCACCAGTGATGGTGCTACCACTCTCGACAATGAGCAGTTCTTC	CATSDGATTLDNEQFF
.	TRBV20-1	.	TRBJ2-3	TGCACCCCCTCAAAAGGAGATACGCAGTATTTT	CTPSKGDTQYF
once	TRBV18	TRBD1	TRBJ1-1	TGTGCCAGCTCACCACGGACAGGTGACCCCATGGGAGCTTTCTTT	CASSPRTGDPMGAFF
once	TRBV19	.	TRBJ2-1	TGTGCCAGTAGTTCACAACCCAATGAGCAGTTCTTC	CASSSQPNEQFF
.	TRBV30	.	TRBJ1-1	TGTGCCTGGAGCGACGGATTGAGCACTGAAGCTTTCTTT	CAWSDGLSTEAFF
.	TRBV27	.	TRBJ1-5	TGTGCCAGCAGTCTCCGCTTAAGGGACGATCAGCCCCAGCATTTT	CASSLRLRDDQPQHF
.	TRBV7-3	.	TRBJ2-1	TGTGCCAGCAGCTCCAAAAGAGACTACTCCTACAATGAGCAGTTCTTC	CASSSKRDYSYNEQFF
once	TRBV5-1	.	TRBJ2-7	TGCGCCAGCAGACGGACCTCCGAGACAACGAGTTACGAGCAGTACTTC	CASRRTSETTSYEQYF
.	TRBV10-2	.	TRBJ1-1	TGCGCCAGCAGTGAACCCTCACAGCTATCCACTGAAGCTTTCTTT	CASSEPSQLSTEAFF
.	TRBV30	.	TRBJ2-7	TGTGCCTGGAGCCTTGGTGGCGAGCAGTACTTC	CAWSLGGEQYF
.	TRBV6-5	.	TRBJ1-1	TGTGCCAGCAGTTACTCCGGTGCCATGAACACTGAAGCTTTCTTT	CASSYSGAMNTEAFF
.	TRBV28	TRBD1	TRBJ1-2	TGTGCCAGCAGTGGACAGGGACGGGGTACATATGGCTACACCTTC	CASSGQGRGTYGYTF